This TCR beta chain derives from a study of beta chain features in type 1 diabetes. The study, taken as a whole, reports: Naive, central memory and Treg TCRB repertoires appeared more alike in patients than in healthy donors.

V gave up 7 bases and J gave up 3 bases, with 7 bases separating them. The CDR3 is made up of 13 amino acids. Germline V gene data show CDR1 as MDHEN and CDR2 as SYDVKM. What was sequenced were expressed TCRB transcripts, since all of the isolated RNA had been reverse transcribed. Repertoires were generated with immunoSEQ multiplex PCR, while TCRdb's copy carries only in-frame clones and drops some. Among under 250,000 clones listed, 27% were seen once. This clone was counted many times. Its antigen is unidentified. Sequencing was performed on central memory CD4+ T cells from blood. This chain links TRBV28 with TRBJ2-6; no clear D gene. This sequence was found in a young man in good health. CDR3 protein: CASNTRGANVLTF. The CDR3, as DNA: TGTGCCAGCAATACCCGTGGGGCCAACGTCCTGACTTTC.